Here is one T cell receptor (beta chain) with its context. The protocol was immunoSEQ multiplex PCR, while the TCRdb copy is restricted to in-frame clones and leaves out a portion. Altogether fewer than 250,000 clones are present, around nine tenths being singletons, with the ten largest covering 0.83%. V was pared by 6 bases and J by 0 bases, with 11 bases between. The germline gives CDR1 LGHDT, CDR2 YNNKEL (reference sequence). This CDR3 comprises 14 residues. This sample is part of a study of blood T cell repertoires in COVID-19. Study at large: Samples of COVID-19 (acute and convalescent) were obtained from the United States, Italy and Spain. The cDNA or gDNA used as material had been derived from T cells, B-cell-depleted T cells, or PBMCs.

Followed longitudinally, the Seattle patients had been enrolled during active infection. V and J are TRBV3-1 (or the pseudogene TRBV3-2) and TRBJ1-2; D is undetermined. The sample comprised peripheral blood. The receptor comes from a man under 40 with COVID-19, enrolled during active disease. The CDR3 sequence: CASSHITTNYGYTF. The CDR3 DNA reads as TGTGCCAGCAGTCACATAACAACTAACTATGGCTACACCTTC.